One and the same sample provided the 18 T cell receptor beta chains below, sequenced in a study of identical twins. TCRdb reprocessed the 5' RACE reads via MiXCR and lists one record per CDR3 protein. The data show some 500,000 distinct CDR3 sequences, 9.6% seen once. These records were also assigned to another study, of yellow fever vaccine responses in identical twins.

Sequenced sample: PBMCs. The receptors come from a woman between 18 and 29 years old in good health.

There are a few counts of this clonotype. The chain recombines TRBV16 with TRBJ2-4; D assignment may be TRBD1 or TRBD2 (5 bases each). CDR1 is KGHSY, CDR2 FQNENV, per germline. This CDR3 region has 18 residues. Trimming took off 2 bases at V and 0 bases at J, with 17 bases between the two ends. DNA of the CDR3: TGTGCCAGCAGCCAAGGGGGACGGCCAGCACAAGCCAAAAACATTCAGTACTTC. It translates to CASSQGGRPAQAKNIQYF.

The V and J genes are TRBV7-3 and TRBJ2-2; D might be TRBD1 or TRBD2, each matching 6 bases. V lost 5 bases and J lost 4, with 11 bases in between. The germline CDR1 and CDR2 sequences are SGHTA and FQGTGA. This CDR3 region has 14 residues. The CDR3 spells CASSPGAGTGELFF. Here the CDR3 DNA reads TGTGCCAGCAGCCCGGGGGCTGGCACCGGGGAGCTGTTTTTT.

The chain couples TRBV3-1 to TRBJ2-3; maybe TRBD2 (5 bases). The CDR3 sequence is 13 residues long. Germline lookup yields CDR1 LGHDT and CDR2 YNNKEL (reference sequence). Trimming took 1 base from V and 6 from J, leaving 8 bases between them. CDR3 nucleotides: TGTGCCAGCAGCCAAGGGACTGCTGATACGCAGTATTTT. It codes for CASSQGTADTQYF.

There are a few counts of this clonotype. V gene TRBV20-1 combines with J gene TRBJ2-5; D gene ambiguous. Germline V gene sequence: CDR1 DFQATT, CDR2 SNEGSKA (reference sequence). This CDR3 is built from 14 residues. Trimming cost V 0 bases and J 4 bases, with 12 bases left between them. For the CDR3, the DNA is TGCAGTGCTAGAGATATGGTCATTCGAGAGACCCAGTACTTC. It translates to CSARDMVIRETQYF.

This clonotype has ten or more counts. This CDR3 reads CASSSGTGGVLETQYF. The CDR3 DNA reads as TGTGCCAGCAGCAGCGGGACAGGGGGCGTCTTGGAGACCCAGTACTTC. J is TRBJ2-5 and V is TRBV7-9, with 12 bases matching TRBD1. From germline, CDR1 is SEHNR and CDR2 FQNEAQ (reference sequence). The ends lost 5 bases at V and 5 bases at J; junction bases unmatched: 9. This CDR3 has 16 amino acids.

This clonotype showed up many times. The rearrangement links TRBV5-1 to TRBJ2-7; D perhaps matches TRBD1 (6 bases). The CDR3 is 15 residues long. CDR1 and CDR2 (germline): SGHRS, YFSETQ. With 4 bases removed from V and 5 bases from J, the gap between germline ends came to 19 bases. The CDR3 loop is CASSADRPEQHEQYF. The CDR3, as DNA: TGCGCCAGCAGCGCTGACAGGCCGGAACAACACGAGCAGTACTTC.

This chain uses TRBV7-3 with TRBJ2-7, with TRBD1 as a possible D gene (5 bases). The length of the CDR3 is 15 residues. The germline gives CDR1 SGHTA, CDR2 FQGTGA. V lost 0 bases to trimming and J lost 5 bases, with 14 bases between them. The CDR3 nucleotides are TGTGCCAGCAGCTTAACTGGGGCGCTCGGGCACGAGCAGTACTTC. This gives the protein CASSLTGALGHEQYF.

The chain recombines TRBV18 with TRBJ2-1; the D is unclear. The germline V gene has CDR1 KGHSH and CDR2 LQKENI. There are 16 residues in the CDR3. Trimming left V 4 bases short and J 5 bases short, with 18 bases between. The CDR3: CASSLLPSAANNEQFF. In nucleotides, the CDR3 is TGTGCCAGCTCACTTCTCCCTAGTGCCGCTAACAATGAGCAGTTCTTC.

CDR3 in amino acids: CASSQTQGWSSGNTIYF. In DNA, the CDR3 is TGCGCCAGCAGCCAAACACAGGGTTGGAGCTCTGGAAACACCATATATTTT. The chain links TRBV4-1 to TRBJ1-3; maybe TRBD1 (6 bases). Germline values: CDR1 MGHRA, CDR2 YSYEKL. Trimming took 2 bases from V and 0 from J, leaving 14 bases between them. CDR3 length equals 17 residues.

This clonotype has ten or more counts. This sequence joins TRBV6-1 and TRBJ1-5; D is possibly TRBD1 (5 bases). V lost 0 bases to trimming and J lost 5 bases, with 11 bases between them. The CDR3 has 15 amino acids. Germline V gene sequence: CDR1 MNHNS, CDR2 SASEGT. CDR3 sequence: CASSEAGGSYQPQHF. The CDR3 region has the DNA TGTGCCAGCAGTGAAGCGGGGGGAAGTTATCAGCCCCAGCATTTT.

This clonotype has more than one count but fewer than ten. The chain uses TRBV7-2 and TRBJ2-1; no definite D call. The CDR3 spans 15 residues. V was cut by 2 bases and J by 6 bases, with 14 bases left in between. Per germline, CDR1 SGHTA and CDR2 FQGNSA. CDR3 loop: CASSLLGSSGNEQFF. CDR3 coding DNA: TGTGCCAGCAGCTTACTAGGTAGCTCGGGCAATGAGCAGTTCTTC.

This clonotype was detected ten times or more. The V gene is TRBV27, the J gene TRBJ2-1; 7 nucleotides match TRBD2. The CDR3 runs 12 residues. CDR1 and CDR2 from the germline V gene are MNHEY and SMNVEV (reference sequence). Trimming cost V 3 bases and J 10 bases; bases outside gene matches: 3. CDR3 loop: CASSLGGSEQFF. DNA for the CDR3: TGTGCCAGCAGTTTGGGAGGGTCGGAGCAGTTCTTC.

The chain combines TRBV20-1 with TRBJ2-7; 16 bases fit TRBD2. CDR3 length equals 17 residues. The J segment lost 2 bases and the V segment lost 7 bases, leaving 11 bases of the junction unmatched. Germline V gene sequence: CDR1 DFQATT, CDR2 SNEGSKA (reference sequence). The CDR3 DNA is TGCAGTGTCCCCTCCGGGACTAGCGGGAGGGTCACCTACGAGCAGTACTTC. Encoded protein: CSVPSGTSGRVTYEQYF.

This clonotype was counted a few times. The V and J genes are TRBV20-1 and TRBJ1-2; unclear D gene. Germline CDR1 and CDR2: DFQATT and SNEGSKA (reference sequence). The CDR3 sequence is 13 residues long. The V end was cut by 6 bases, the J end by 7 bases, with 18 bases between. Here the CDR3 reads CSAPGPSSGGYTF. CDR3 nucleotides: TGCAGTGCCCCGGGTCCCAGTTCGGGTGGCTACACCTTC.

The chain is built from TRBV10-3 and TRBJ2-5, with D maybe TRBD2 (6 bases). The V gene's germline CDR1 is ENHRY and CDR2 SYGVKD. The CDR3 is made up of 16 amino acids. The V gene lost 0 bases and the J gene lost 1 base, with 12 bases spanning the gap. CDR3 in amino acids: CAISESLGGTQETQYF. CDR3 DNA sequence: TGTGCCATCAGTGAGTCTTTGGGGGGAACCCAAGAGACCCAGTACTTC.

The CDR3 DNA is TGCAGTGCGGACACGGACAGTTACTCCCCTTACGAGCAGTACTTC. Translated, it gives CSADTDSYSPYEQYF. The chain has TRBV20-1 and TRBJ2-7; tentatively, D is TRBD1 (6 bases). V was shortened by 6 bases and J by 4 bases, with 22 bases between the two germline ends. This CDR3 comprises 15 residues. In germline, CDR1 is DFQATT, CDR2 SNEGSKA (reference sequence).

This clonotype was counted between two and nine times. The rearrangement joins TRBV28 to TRBJ2-2; 10 bases are a match to TRBD1. This CDR3 region has 17 residues. The V gene's germline CDR1 is MDHEN and CDR2 SYDVKM. With 6 bases clipped from V and 3 bases from J, the junction kept 10 bases outside the gene matches. The CDR3, as DNA: TGTGCCAGCAGGGTGCTAGGACAGGGGGTTGACACCGGGGAGCTGTTTTTT. Its translation is CASRVLGQGVDTGELFF.

Many counts were recorded for this clonotype. The V call is TRBV6-5, the J call TRBJ1-1, with D perhaps TRBD1 (5 bases). From germline, CDR1 is MNHEY and CDR2 SVGAGI. Trimming took off 3 bases at V and 5 bases at J, with 19 bases between the two ends. This CDR3 spans 16 amino acids. This CDR3 reads CASSYSPGPGATEAFF. In nucleotides, the CDR3 is TGTGCCAGCAGTTATTCACCCGGGCCCGGGGCAACTGAAGCTTTCTTT.